This T cell receptor (beta chain) emerged from a study of blood T cell repertoires in COVID-19 (dated by TCRdb to the early 2020s). Describing the broader study: Samples covering the acute and convalescent phases of COVID-19 were provided by collaborators in the United States, Italy and Spain. The prospective study material was composed of cDNA or gDNA derived from T cells, B-cell-depleted T cells, or PBMCs. The dataset comprised deeply sampled blood TCRbeta repertoires from subjects exposed to, actively infected with, or recovered from COVID-19. The repertoires were made available in a free public database intended to serve as a resource for research on the immune response to SARS-CoV-2. The samples were drawn from two sources: the first 160 participants of the ongoing ImmuneRACE study, and some 1,300 subjects contributed by 6 global collaborators. Sample metadata almost always included a de-identified subject ID, COVID-19 status, age in years and sex. HLA class I and class II types, where available, came from metadata supplied by the sample provider rather than from assay-based typing.

TCRbeta CDR3 regions were amplified from genomic DNA using the immunoSEQ Assay, a bias-controlled multiplex PCR. In the source study's methods: The number of nucleated cells in each sample was estimated from the amplification of reference gene primers within the assay. To quantify the absolute abundance of each unique TCRbeta CDR3 rearrangement, sequence reads were collapsed and filtered. For each sample, productive Simpson clonality was calculated as the square root of Simpson's diversity index across productive rearrangements. Not all clones reach the TCRdb copy of this immuneACCESS table, which keeps in-frame sequences only. Checked studies attribute under half of the gap to unresolved V genes and leave the rest unexplained. Clone size and V and J calls were adopted from that table, with D and trimming inferred from the DNA. Counted in this sample were about 100,000 clones; 70% to 90% of them appeared once. Of the sample, about 3% is held by the ten largest clones.

Of note for this clone: Its specific antigen is unknown. No base qualities exist here, and no much larger clone lies one base off it.

Each collaborating institution followed its own protocols to collect whole blood in K2EDTA tubes. For TCRbeta analysis, collaborators shipped samples in one of three forms: frozen whole blood, isolated PBMCs, or DNA extracted from either of those sample types. The CDR3 has 13 amino acids, counting the end cysteine and phenylalanine. Only the CDR3 DNA is retained, 39 bases long and in frame from the first base. For this chain, trimming is 6 bases at the V end and 0 bases at the J end, and the number of junction bases without a gene match is 1. CDR1 and CDR2 (SGHTA, FQGNSA) derive from the germline V gene. The paper as a whole reports these results and caveats: Clinical and demographic metadata were provided uncurated, with the amount varying by source and participant.

This sequence originates from a man aged 45-65 years with active or convalescent COVID-19. Sequences were obtained from peripheral blood. The rearrangement combines TRBV7-2 with TRBJ1-1; a stretch of 7 junction bases matches TRBD1. In nucleotides, the sequence is TGTGCCAGCAGACAGGGGTTGAACACTGAAGCTTTCTTT. This encodes CASRQGLNTEAFF.